This T cell receptor beta chain was sequenced during a study of blood T cell repertoires in COVID-19. Study overall: Nucleic acid was either cDNA or gDNA, and it came from T cells, B-cell-depleted T cells, or PBMCs.

In the original workflow: Reference gene primer amplification gave nucleated cell count estimates. TCRdb's table, derived via immunoSEQ multiplex PCR, lists solely in-frame clones and lacks some. V and J calls and clone size are copied from that table; D and trimming were computed from the DNA. Counted here are approximately 120,000 clones, around 85% occurring once; the ten biggest clones make up more than 3.5%. Germline-derived CDR1 and CDR2 are LGHNT and FRNRAP. The V end was cut by 4 bases, the J end by 0 bases, with 12 bases between. CDR3 length: 15 residues. The sequence came from a human donor in a cohort sampled during active COVID-19. The sequenced sample consisted of peripheral blood. The V and J genes are TRBV12-5 and TRBJ2-5; TRBD1 might be the D (5 bases). The CDR3 DNA sequence: TGTGCTAGTGGTTCTGACAGACCGTACCAAGAGACCCAGTACTTC. It encodes CASGSDRPYQETQYF.